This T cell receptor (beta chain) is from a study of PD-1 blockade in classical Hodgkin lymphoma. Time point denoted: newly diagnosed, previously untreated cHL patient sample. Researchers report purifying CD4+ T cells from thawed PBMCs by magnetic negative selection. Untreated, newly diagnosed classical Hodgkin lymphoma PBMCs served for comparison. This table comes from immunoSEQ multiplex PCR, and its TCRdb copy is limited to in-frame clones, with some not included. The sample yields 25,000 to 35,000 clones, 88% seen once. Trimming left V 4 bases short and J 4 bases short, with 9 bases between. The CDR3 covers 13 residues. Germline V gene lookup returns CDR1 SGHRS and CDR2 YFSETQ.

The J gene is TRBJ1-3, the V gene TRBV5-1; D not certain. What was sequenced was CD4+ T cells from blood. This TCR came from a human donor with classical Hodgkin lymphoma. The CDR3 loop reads CASSESEGNTIYF. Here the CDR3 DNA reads TGCGCCAGCAGCGAGTCCGAGGGAAACACCATATATTTT.